These 30 T cell receptor beta chains share one sample of origin, sequenced in a study of cytomegalovirus exposure and HLA in healthy donors. In the PCR, 60 Vbeta and 13 Jbeta primers were used. TCRdb's copy holds only in-frame clones and misses some; the assay was immunoSEQ multiplex PCR. Among some 85,000 clones listed, roughly 84% were seen once. Sequencing used PBMCs. These receptors were obtained from a man aged 18 to 29 in good health and CMV-seronegative.

The rearrangement links TRBV6-5 to TRBJ2-3; 12 nucleotides line up with TRBD1. The CDR3 sequence is 15 residues long. J was trimmed by 2 bases and V by 4 bases; bases with no gene match: 1. Germline CDR1 MNHEY, CDR2 SVGAGI. CDR3 DNA: TGTGCCAGCAGTTCGGGACAGGGGGCCACAGATACGCAGTATTTT. Its protein is CASSSGQGATDTQYF.

The chain recombines TRBV7-2 with TRBJ1-2, with 7 bases that match TRBD1. This CDR3 is 13 amino acids long. J gave up 6 bases and V 5 bases, and 6 bases lay outside the gene matches. The germline gives CDR1 SGHTA, CDR2 FQGNSA. The CDR3 spells CASSVGTVHGYTF. CDR3 DNA sequence: TGTGCCAGCAGCGTAGGGACAGTCCATGGCTACACCTTC.

This chain links TRBV5-4 with TRBJ1-2; 7 nucleotides agree with TRBD1. The junction had 1 base not matched to a gene; V was cut back by 2 bases and J by 3 bases. The germline gives CDR1 SGHNT, CDR2 YYREEE (reference sequence). CDR3 length: 13 amino acids. DNA for the CDR3: TGTGCCAGCAGCTTCGGACAGGACTATGGCTACACCTTC. Translating it yields CASSFGQDYGYTF.

V is TRBV30 and J is TRBJ1-6; D is unresolved. The CDR3 spans 14 residues. The germline CDR1 and CDR2 sequences are GTSNPN and SVGIG (reference sequence). The V end lost 4 bases, the J end lost 8 bases, and 15 bases lay between the germline ends. The CDR3 nucleotides read TGTGCCTGGAATTGGGCACCATCAGATTCACCCCTCCACTTT. This encodes CAWNWAPSDSPLHF.

V usage is TRBV11-2 and J usage is TRBJ2-6, with unresolved D. With 3 bases removed from V and 0 bases from J, the gap between germline ends came to 12 bases. The CDR3 covers 17 residues. Per germline, CDR1 SGHAT and CDR2 FQNNGV. Written as DNA, the CDR3 is TGTGCCAGCAGCTTCGGTCTTCCCGGCTCTGGGGCCAACGTCCTGACTTTC. Translated, it gives CASSFGLPGSGANVLTF.

The chain has TRBV13 and TRBJ2-7, with 10 nucleotides matching TRBD1. This CDR3 has 15 amino acids. Unmatched junction bases numbered 8, after V lost 5 bases and J lost 4 bases. Germline V gene sequence: CDR1 PRHDT, CDR2 FYEKMQ (reference sequence). In DNA, the CDR3 is TGTGCCAGCAGCACCCTTGGGACAGGGGATTACGAGCAGTACTTC. This translates into CASSTLGTGDYEQYF.

The CDR3 reads CASSIGAGTGELFF. Here the CDR3 DNA reads TGTGCCAGTAGTATAGGTGCAGGGACCGGGGAGCTGTTTTTT. J is TRBJ2-2 and V is TRBV19; TRBD1 might be the D (5 bases). CDR3 length equals 14 residues. Trimming took off 1 base at V and 5 bases at J, with 8 bases between the two ends. Per the germline V gene, CDR1 is LNHDA and CDR2 is SQIVND (reference sequence).

Note on this clone: At one of its ends the junction is not consistent with the germline gene, which may arise from a read error. The CDR3 region is CASREDRGRGYTF. The CDR3, as DNA: TGTGCCAGCAGAGAAGACAGGGGAAGAGGCTACACCTTC. The chain uses TRBV2 and TRBJ1-2; 8 bases are a match to TRBD1. Per the germline V gene, CDR1 is SNHLY and CDR2 is FYNNEI. CDR3 length: 13 residues.

V gene TRBV5-6 combines with J gene TRBJ2-1; 12 bases agree with TRBD2. Germline V gene lookup returns CDR1 SGHDT and CDR2 YYEEEE. V dropped 3 bases and J dropped 9; count of bases not matched to a gene: 7. This CDR3 is 15 amino acids long. As DNA, the CDR3 is TGTGCCAGCAGCTCGCTAGCGGGAGGGTATAGTGAGCAGTTCTTC. This gives the protein CASSSLAGGYSEQFF.

This clone came up once. The J gene is TRBJ2-4, the V gene TRBV5-1, with D maybe TRBD1 (5 bases). V dropped 4 bases and J dropped 7 bases, with 15 bases sitting between them. The CDR3 covers 14 residues. Germline CDR1 and CDR2: SGHRS and YFSETQ. Here the CDR3 reads CASSPKSGPNIQYF. The CDR3 region has the DNA TGCGCCAGCAGCCCAAAATCAGGGCCCAACATTCAGTACTTC.

J is TRBJ2-2 and V is TRBV4-1; D is perhaps TRBD1 (6 bases). The germline V gene has CDR1 MGHRA and CDR2 YSYEKL. V lost 7 bases and J 5 bases, leaving 23 bases between the germline ends. The CDR3 runs 17 residues. The CDR3 sequence: CASTRQGQPTLTGELFF. The CDR3 coding sequence is TGCGCCAGCACCCGCCAAGGACAGCCAACTTTAACCGGGGAGCTGTTTTTT.

This clone was found a few times. The V and J genes are TRBV6-5 and TRBJ2-7; unclear D gene. The CDR3 runs 12 residues. Trimming removed 8 bases from V and 1 base from J, with 9 bases in between. Germline V gene sequence: CDR1 MNHEY, CDR2 SVGAGI. The CDR3 bases are TGTGCCAGCCCCGTGCGGTCCTACGAGCAGTACTTC. It yields the protein CASPVRSYEQYF.

This clone was observed a handful of times. This chain links TRBV6-4 with TRBJ2-6; 7 nucleotides agree with TRBD1. CDR1 and CDR2 from the germline V gene are MRHNA and SNTAGT. After removal of 0 bases from V and 0 bases from J, the junction contained 2 bases not matched to a gene. This CDR3 region has 17 residues. CDR3 DNA: TGTGCCAGCAGTGACTCGGACAGGAGCTCTGGGGCCAACGTCCTGACTTTC. This translates into CASSDSDRSSGANVLTF.

The chain joins TRBV27 to TRBJ2-7; 10 nucleotides agree with TRBD1. The CDR3 sequence is 16 residues long. V shed 5 bases, J shed 2 bases, and the junction held 9 bases outside the gene matches. Germline V CDR1 and CDR2: MNHEY, SMNVEV (reference sequence). The CDR3 spells CASSPYGQGVPYEQYF. The CDR3 region has the DNA TGTGCCAGCAGTCCCTACGGACAGGGGGTACCCTACGAGCAGTACTTC.

The chain combines TRBV9 with TRBJ2-1, with 9 positions matching TRBD2. Germline V gene lookup returns CDR1 SGDLS and CDR2 YYNGEE. The J segment lost 0 bases and the V segment lost 7 bases, leaving 8 bases of the junction unmatched. The CDR3 covers 16 residues. CDR3: CASSRSGRFSYNEQFF. DNA of the CDR3: TGTGCCAGCTCTCGTAGCGGGAGATTCTCCTACAATGAGCAGTTCTTC.

V usage is TRBV6-5 and J usage is TRBJ2-1; D perhaps matches TRBD2 (7 bases). The CDR3 length is 13 residues. With 6 bases removed from V and 9 bases from J, the gap between germline ends came to 15 bases. Germline V lookup: CDR1 MNHEY, CDR2 SVGAGI. CDR3 coding DNA: TGTGCCAGCAGGGACCGGGGGGCAGGTGAGCAGTTCTTC. It codes for CASRDRGAGEQFF.

CDR3 bases: TGTGCCACCACGGAAGGGGACACTGAAGCTTTCTTT. Its protein is CATTEGDTEAFF. The genes are TRBV15 and TRBJ1-1; tentatively, D is TRBD1 (5 bases). Germline CDR1 LNHNV, CDR2 YYDKDF (reference sequence). V shed 7 bases and J shed 3 bases, with 9 bases lying between them. CDR3 length: 12 residues. Filled out from reference TRBV15 and TRBJ1-1, the complete variable domain reads DAMVIQNPRYQVTQFGKPVTLSCSQTLNHNVMYWYQQKSSQAPKLLFHYYDKDFNNEADTPDNFQSRRPNTSFCFLDIRSPGLGDTAMYLCATTEGDTEAFFGQGTRLTVV.

This clone was seen a single time. The V gene is TRBV15, the J gene TRBJ2-7, with 9 positions matching TRBD1. CDR1 is LNHNV and CDR2 is YYDKDF in the germline V gene (reference sequence). The CDR3 loop spans 13 amino acids. Trimming took 5 bases from V and 12 from J; bases not matched to a gene: 11. CDR3 protein: CATSVNPGDRVYF. CDR3 nucleotide sequence: TGTGCCACCAGCGTAAATCCTGGGGACAGGGTGTACTTC.

The J gene is TRBJ2-5, the V gene TRBV7-2; D not resolved. There are 15 residues in the CDR3. The V end lost 5 bases, the J end lost 1 base, and 14 bases lay between the germline ends. The germline V gene has CDR1 SGHTA and CDR2 FQGNSA. In nucleotides, the CDR3 is TGTGCCAGCAGCCCGCCTTCTTGGGCCCAAGAGACCCAGTACTTC. Protein product: CASSPPSWAQETQYF. The variable domain in full, completed from reference TRBV7-2 and TRBJ2-5, reads GAGVSQSPSNKVTEKGKDVELRCDPISGHTALYWYRQSLGQGLEFLIYFQGNSAPDKSGLPSDRFSAERTGGSVSTLTIQRTQQEDSAVYLCASSPPSWAQETQYFGPGTRLLVL.

The chain recombines TRBV29-1 with TRBJ2-3; 11 nucleotides match TRBD2. CDR1 is SQVTM and CDR2 is ANQGSEA in the germline V gene. This CDR3 is built from 19 residues. V trimming: 0 bases; J trimming: 2 bases; junction bases outside the gene matches: 13. The CDR3 DNA reads TGCAGCGTTGAAGACCCTTCTTCGAGACTAGCGGGAACCACAGATACGCAGTATTTT. As protein: CSVEDPSSRLAGTTDTQYF.

This clone was recorded once. For the CDR3, the DNA is TGTGCCTCCGCCCTGATAGCGCCGAACACCGGGGAGCTGTTTTTT. Amino acid sequence: CASALIAPNTGELFF. V gene TRBV30 combines with J gene TRBJ2-2; possible D gene TRBD2, 5 bases. The CDR3 sequence is 15 residues long. With 7 bases removed from V and 0 bases from J, the gap between germline ends came to 15 bases. Per germline, CDR1 GTSNPN and CDR2 SVGIG (reference sequence).

This chain connects TRBV6-1 to TRBJ2-7, with unresolved D. This CDR3 has 12 amino acids. Germline V gene data show CDR1 as MNHNS and CDR2 as SASEGT. Trimming took 3 bases from V and 6 from J, leaving 9 bases between them. CDR3 region: CASSDGAVEQYF. DNA of the CDR3: TGTGCCAGCAGTGATGGTGCGGTCGAGCAGTACTTC.

The chain has TRBV29-1 and TRBJ2-4; 9 nucleotides match TRBD1. V was pared by 7 bases and J by 6 bases, with 16 bases of the junction left unmatched. The CDR3 covers 16 residues. Per germline, CDR1 SQVTM and CDR2 ANQGSEA. In DNA, the CDR3 is TGCAGCGGTAGGACTTTTCCGGGACAGGGTGGAAACATTCAGTACTTC. This sequence encodes CSGRTFPGQGGNIQYF.

The chain joins TRBV5-5 to TRBJ1-5; D is unclear. The germline gives CDR1 SGHKS, CDR2 YYEKEE (reference sequence). The V and J ends lost 1 base and 5 bases respectively, with 13 bases between them. The length of the CDR3 is 15 residues. Written as DNA, the CDR3 is TGTGCCAGCAGCTTGATGTTAAGCGGTTATCAGCCCCAGCATTTT. It yields the protein CASSLMLSGYQPQHF.

The rearrangement uses TRBV12-2 and TRBJ1-3; TRBD1 reflects the table's D call only, with no check against the DNA. TRBV12-2 is a documented pseudogene. The CDR3 has 17 residues. The CDR3, as DNA: TGTGCAAGTCGCCTAGGGACAGCCTTATGCTCTGGAAACACCATATATTTT. This codes for CASRLGTALCSGNTIYF.

The gene calls are TRBV4-3 and TRBJ1-1; 7 nucleotides align to TRBD1. The CDR3 extends over 13 amino acids. Germline loops: CDR1 LGHNA, CDR2 YSLEER. With 5 bases clipped from V and 3 bases from J, the junction kept 3 bases outside the gene matches. The CDR3 nucleotides are TGCGCCAGCAGCTTACAGGGGCACACTGAAGCTTTCTTT. This translates into CASSLQGHTEAFF.

This rearrangement joins TRBV4-2 to TRBJ1-1, with TRBD1 matching over 10 bases. The V segment lost 4 bases and the J segment 3 bases; nucleotides outside the gene matches: 14. Germline-derived CDR1 and CDR2 are LGHNA and YNFKEQ. The CDR3 contains 18 residues. CDR3 sequence: CASSPGTGVFLADTEAFF. The CDR3 nucleotides read TGTGCCAGCAGCCCCGGGACAGGGGTGTTTTTGGCGGACACTGAAGCTTTCTTT.

This chain connects TRBV18 to TRBJ2-5, with D perhaps TRBD2 (6 bases). The assigned J gene may be wrong: the sequence end matches TRBJ2-7 better. The CDR3 runs to 13 residues. CDR1 KGHSH and CDR2 LQKENI come from the germline V gene. The CDR3 region is CASVGGVGYEQYF. CDR3 bases: TGTGCCAGCGTCGGCGGGGTGGGGTACGAGCAGTACTTC.

CDR3 sequence: CASSQDRGRNEKLFF. The CDR3 DNA is TGTGCCAGCAGCCAAGACAGGGGACGGAATGAAAAACTGTTTTTT. The V gene is TRBV14, the J gene TRBJ1-4; D is perhaps TRBD1 (6 bases). V was trimmed by 0 bases and J by 5 bases, leaving 10 bases between them. The CDR3 consists of 15 residues. Per the germline V gene, CDR1 is SGHDN and CDR2 is FVKESK.

The chain recombines TRBV11-2 with TRBJ2-3; 7 bases fit TRBD2. V lost 3 bases to trimming and J lost 3 bases; unmatched junction nucleotides: 3. The CDR3 consists of 14 residues. Germline loops: CDR1 SGHAT, CDR2 FQNNGV. The DNA for the CDR3 is TGTGCCAGCAGCTTGATCGGGAGGACAGATACGCAGTATTTT. It yields the protein CASSLIGRTDTQYF.